This TCR beta chain comes out of a study of shared clonotypes between healthy human individuals. Study in general: A donor's plate count was three for CD4 naive and three for CD4 memory; CD8 naive had two and CD8 memory one. Study-level points and caveats: Clonotypes which were not shared had lower generation probabilities than clonotypes that all four donors shared.

This clone appeared a single time. Its specificity is not known. Unmatched junction bases numbered 9, after V lost 5 bases and J lost 10 bases. The CDR3 is 13 amino acids. Per germline, CDR1 SGHTA and CDR2 FQGNSA. About 30,000 T cell genomes, or roughly 200 ng DNA, went into the sorted-subset replicate PCRs. Sequencing was performed with immunoSEQ multiplex PCR; in TCRdb, only in-frame clones are kept and a portion is missing. This repertoire shows around 700,000 clones, approximately 79% found once; its top ten account for under 2%. The chain employs TRBV7-2 and TRBJ2-7; 9 nucleotides align to TRBD2. This clonotype originated in a woman younger than 45 in good health. Specimen: memory CD4+ T cells sorted from blood. Subset here: CD45RA-negative fraction. The CDR3 nucleotides are TGTGCCAGCAGCGGGCAGCGGGAGGAAGAACAGTACTTC. Translation: CASSGQREEEQYF. The whole variable domain, filled in from reference TRBV7-2 and TRBJ2-7, reads GAGVSQSPSNKVTEKGKDVELRCDPISGHTALYWYRQSLGQGLEFLIYFQGNSAPDKSGLPSDRFSAERTGGSVSTLTIQRTQQEDSAVYLCASSGQREEEQYFGPGTRLTVT.